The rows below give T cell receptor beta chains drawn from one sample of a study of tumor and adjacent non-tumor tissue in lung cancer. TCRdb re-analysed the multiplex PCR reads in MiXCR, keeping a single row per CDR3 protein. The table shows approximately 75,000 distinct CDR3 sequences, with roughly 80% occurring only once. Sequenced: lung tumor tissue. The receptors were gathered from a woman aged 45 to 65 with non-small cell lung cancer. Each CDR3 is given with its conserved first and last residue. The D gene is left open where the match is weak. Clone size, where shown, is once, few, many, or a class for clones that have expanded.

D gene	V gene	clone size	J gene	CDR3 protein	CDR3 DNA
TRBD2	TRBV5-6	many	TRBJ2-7	CASSYPRLAGEVTDEQYF	TGTGCCAGCAGCTACCCCCGACTAGCGGGAGAGGTGACGGACGAGCAGTACTTC
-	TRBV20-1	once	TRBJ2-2	CSARDNIGEPFF	TGCAGTGCTAGAGATAACATCGGGGAGCCGTTTTTT
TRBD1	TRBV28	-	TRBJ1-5	CASSWTGLRWNQPQHF	TGTGCCAGCAGTTGGACAGGGTTACGTTGGAATCAGCCCCAGCATTTT
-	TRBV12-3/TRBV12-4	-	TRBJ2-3	CAGSSGRGSFTDTQYF	TGTGCCGGCAGTTCAGGTAGAGGGAGTTTCACAGATACGCAGTATTTT
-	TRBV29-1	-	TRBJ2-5	CSVFIRIGARETQYF	TGCAGCGTCTTTATAAGAATTGGAGCACGAGAGACCCAGTATTTC
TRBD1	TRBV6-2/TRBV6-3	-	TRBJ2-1	CTSSYGTGGRGAFF	TGTACCAGCAGTTACGGGACAGGGGGGCGCGGGGCGTTCTTC
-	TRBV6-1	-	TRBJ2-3	CASSDFTGTQYF	TGTGCCAGCAGTGACTTCACAGGTACGCAGTATTTT
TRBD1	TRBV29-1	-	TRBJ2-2	CSVGRQGDTGELIF	TGCAGCGTTGGCCGACAGGGGGACACCGGGGAGTTGATTTTT
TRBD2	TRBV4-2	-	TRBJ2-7	CASSQAGLVGEDRSEQYF	TGTGCCAGCAGCCAAGCAGGACTAGTGGGAGAAGACCGCTCCGAGCAGTACTTC
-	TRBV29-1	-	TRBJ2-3	CSVDTPIISTDTQYF	TGCAGCGTTGACACCCCAATTATATCCACAGATACGCAATATTTT
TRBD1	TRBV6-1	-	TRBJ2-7	CASSEQDRGIYEQYF	TGTGCCAGCAGTGAGCAGGACAGGGGGATATACGAGCAGTACTTC
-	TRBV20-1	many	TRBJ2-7	CSARENYEQYF	TGCAGTGCTAGAGAAAACTACGAGCAGTACTTC
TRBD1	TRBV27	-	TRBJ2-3	CASRKGQGVSDTQYF	TGTGCCAGCAGAAAGGGACAGGGGGTTTCAGATACGCAGTATTTT
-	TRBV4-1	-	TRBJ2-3	CASSQRAGSGTQYF	TGCGCCAGCAGCCAGAGGGCGGGATCTGGTACGCAGTATTTT
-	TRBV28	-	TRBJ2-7	CANSSPREQYF	TGTGCTAACAGTTCTCCCCGCGAGCAGTACTTC
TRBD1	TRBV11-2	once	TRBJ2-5	CANGSSGAGGETQYF	TGTGCCAACGGCTCGTCCGGGGCAGGGGGCGAGACCCAGTACTTC
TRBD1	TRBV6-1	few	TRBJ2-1	CASGATGERYNEQFF	TGTGCCAGCGGTGCGACAGGGGAGCGTTACAATGAGCAGTTCTTC
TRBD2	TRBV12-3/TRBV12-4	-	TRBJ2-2	CASSFRDRTSGRIPTGEIFF	TGTGCCAGCAGTTTTAGGGACAGGACTAGCGGGAGAATTCCCACCGGGGAGATATTTTTT
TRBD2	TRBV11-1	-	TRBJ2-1	CGSNSGLAGGLQFF	TGTGGCAGCAACTCAGGATTAGCGGGAGGGTTGCAGTTCTTC
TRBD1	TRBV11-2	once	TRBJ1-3	CASSEQGSSSGNTIYF	TGTGCCAGCAGCGAACAGGGGTCGAGCTCTGGAAACACCATATATTTT
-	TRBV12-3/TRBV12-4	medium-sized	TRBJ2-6	CASRVPGANVLTF	TGTGCCAGCCGCGTTCCCGGGGCCAACGTCCTGACTTTC
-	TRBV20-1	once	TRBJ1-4	CSSRGFEKLFF	TGCAGTTCTAGAGGGTTTGAAAAACTGTTTTTT
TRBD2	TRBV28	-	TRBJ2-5	CASTPRSGRAVETQYF	TGTGCCAGCACTCCTAGGAGTGGGAGGGCCGTGGAGACCCAGTACTTC